This TCR beta chain is from a study of blood T cells in healthy people across ages. Trimming stripped 5 bases from V and 5 bases from J, with 10 bases between. The CDR3 runs to 11 residues. Germline CDR1 and CDR2: DFQATT and SNEGSKA (reference sequence). Primers used in a second PCR of roughly 6 to 12 cycles were a sample-barcoded 5' primer and a J-beta primer mix. TCRdb re-called the 5' RACE reads through MiXCR, storing one row per CDR3 protein. The repertoire consists of about 1,000,000 distinct CDR3 sequences, with under 55% occurring once and the leading ten covering approximately 17%. Material: blood. V gene TRBV20-1 combines with J gene TRBJ2-7; no clear D gene. The receptor was derived from a woman aged 60-70 years in good health. The CDR3 region has the DNA TGCAGTGCTTCTGGGATCCACGAGCAGTACTTC. Translated: CSASGIHEQYF.